This T cell receptor (beta chain) is from a study of blood T cell repertoires in COVID-19. At the level of the study: The cDNA or gDNA used as material had been derived from T cells, B-cell-depleted T cells, or PBMCs.

The CDR3 has 15 residues. CDR1 is LNHDA, CDR2 SQIVND, per germline (reference sequence). Trimming removed 0 bases from V and 14 bases from J; junction bases left unmatched: 11. Recruited during active infection, patients (from Seattle) were subsequently followed longitudinally. Some clones are missing from TCRdb's copy, which holds only in-frame ones; the method was immunoSEQ multiplex PCR. Among fewer than 200,000 clones listed, 84% were seen once. This receptor was taken from an elderly woman with COVID-19, enrolled during active disease. The chain couples TRBV19 to TRBJ2-1, with 9 bases fitting TRBD2. The sequencing sample was made of peripheral blood. The CDR3 DNA is TGTGCCAGTAGTATAGACCAAGCTAGCGGGGTCCCTAAGTTCTTC. Its translation is CASSIDQASGVPKFF. The full variable domain, completed using reference TRBV19 and TRBJ2-1, is DGGITQSPKYLFRKEGQNVTLSCEQNLNHDAMYWYRQDPGQGLRLIYYSQIVNDFQKGDIAEGYSVSREKKESFPLTVTSAQKNPTAFYLCASSIDQASGVPKFFGPGTRLTVL.